This T cell receptor beta chain was sequenced during a study of OX40 agonist ivuxolimab in advanced cancers. Data came from immunoSEQ multiplex PCR; TCRdb stores just in-frame clones and leaves some out. The profile shows fewer than 75,000 clones, roughly 87% of them singletons. Trimming pared 6 bases from V and 3 bases from J, leaving 12 bases between. The CDR3 extends over 14 amino acids. Germline lookup yields CDR1 SQVTM and CDR2 ANQGSEA. The sample was CD4+ or CD8+ T cells sorted from blood, taken in a trial of the OX40 agonist ivuxolimab. The sequence was collected from an adult with an advanced solid tumor such as melanoma, head and neck, liver or kidney cancer. This chain links TRBV29-1 with TRBJ2-6, with no clear D. CDR3 amino acids: CSVRPSDGANVLTF. Written as DNA, the CDR3 is TGCAGCGTACGCCCGTCTGATGGGGCCAACGTCCTGACTTTC.